The sequence of this T cell receptor (beta chain) was determined in a study of CD8 T cells in ankylosing spondylitis. V lost 4 bases to trimming and J lost 2 bases, with 15 bases between them. Looked up from germline, CDR1 is MNHEY and CDR2 is SVGEGT. The CDR3 extends over 15 amino acids. As concerns this clonotype: Its antigen remains unidentified.

Overall study results and limits: The clones that were linked to disease were reported to be significantly enriched in matched synovial fluid samples from ankylosing spondylitis patients. A TCR beta motif of roughly 8 highly homologous variants seemed to mark ankylosing spondylitis blood. Clones that were linked to disease were CD8+ and were relatively rare in peripheral blood.

TCRdb processed the 5' RACE reads anew with MiXCR; each CDR3 protein has one entry. The sample carries about 140,000 distinct CDR3 sequences, roughly 8.8% recorded once. This TCR was recovered from a male donor with ankylosing spondylitis. The chain links TRBV6-2 or TRBV6-3 to TRBJ2-7; possibly TRBD2 for D (6 bases). The sample taken for sequencing was synovial fluid, either unsorted or a sorted T cell fraction (not recorded which). CDR3 sequence (DNA): TGTGCCAGCAGTTCAAGGGGACTCCCCACCTACGAGCAGTACTTC. Translation: CASSSRGLPTYEQYF.